Listed here are 10 T cell receptor beta chains from one sample, sequenced in a study of T cell responses to AZD1222 COVID-19 vaccine. Produced via immunoSEQ multiplex PCR; TCRdb's table is partial and in-frame only. Of about 120,000 clones listed, approximately 90% are singletons. This specimen was peripheral blood, taken on day 0 of AZD1222 vaccination. The origin of the receptors is an adult in good health.

The genes are TRBV19 and TRBJ1-3; D is undetermined. V shed 6 bases and J shed 0 bases, with 12 bases lying between them. There are 15 residues in the CDR3. In germline, CDR1 is LNHDA, CDR2 SQIVND (reference sequence). CDR3 sequence: CASSQEAASGNTIYF. CDR3 coding DNA: TGTGCCAGTAGCCAGGAGGCGGCCTCTGGAAACACCATATATTTT.

This chain links TRBV16 with TRBJ1-4; possibly TRBD1 for D (5 bases). Germline V gene lookup returns CDR1 KGHSY and CDR2 FQNENV. CDR3 length equals 15 residues. The germline V and J ends were trimmed by 1 base and 8 bases, with 14 bases remaining between them. This chain's CDR3 is CASSQLLGGEEKLFF. CDR3 bases: TGTGCCAGCAGCCAATTGCTCGGGGGAGAAGAAAAACTGTTTTTT.

V usage is TRBV6-1 and J usage is TRBJ1-6; D ambiguous. Trimming shortened V by 3 bases and J by 7 bases, and 7 bases separated the two germline ends. Germline V CDR1 and CDR2: MNHNS, SASEGT. The length of the CDR3 is 13 residues. CDR3 nucleotides: TGTGCCAGCAGTGATCAAGGGAATTCACCCCTCCACTTT. The encoded protein is CASSDQGNSPLHF.

The chain couples TRBV4-2 to TRBJ1-1; D not certain. Trimming removed 3 bases at V and 1 base at J, with 3 bases between. CDR1 and CDR2 from the germline V gene are LGHNA and YNFKEQ. This CDR3 has 12 amino acids. CDR3 sequence reads: CASSHQNTEAFF. In nucleotides, the CDR3 is TGTGCCAGCAGCCACCAGAACACTGAAGCTTTCTTT.

In regard to this clone: The sample holds other DNA sequences that translate to the same CDR3. V and J are TRBV2 and TRBJ2-5; D is undetermined. The V end lost 0 bases, the J end lost 5 bases, and 4 bases lay between the germline ends. This CDR3 contains 12 residues. CDR1 is SNHLY, CDR2 FYNNEI, per germline. The CDR3 DNA reads as TGTGCCAGCAGTGAAGCAGGGGAGACCCAGTACTTC. It is translated as CASSEAGETQYF.

The chain employs TRBV27 and TRBJ2-3, with D perhaps matching TRBD1 or TRBD2 (6 bases each). The CDR3 is made up of 16 amino acids. The ends were cut back, 6 bases at V and 6 bases at J, with 22 bases in the middle. Germline V gene lookup returns CDR1 MNHEY and CDR2 SMNVEV (reference sequence). CDR3 amino acids: CASSSFRRDKFDTQYF. For the CDR3, the DNA is TGTGCCAGCAGCTCGTTCCGGCGGGACAAGTTCGATACGCAGTATTTT.

CDR3 in amino acids: CAWSSGAGNQPQHF. The CDR3 bases are TGTGCCTGGAGTTCCGGGGCCGGCAATCAGCCCCAGCATTTT. The chain links TRBV30 to TRBJ1-5; D perhaps matches TRBD1 (5 bases). The germline V and J ends were trimmed by 2 bases and 2 bases, with 10 bases remaining between them. The germline V gene has CDR1 GTSNPN and CDR2 SVGIG (reference sequence). The CDR3 is made up of 14 amino acids.

This clone appeared a single time. The rearrangement uses TRBV5-4 and TRBJ1-2; TRBD1 matches 10 bases. Looked up from germline, CDR1 is SGHNT and CDR2 is YYREEE (reference sequence). The CDR3 consists of 16 residues. J gave up 2 bases and V 0 bases, and 4 bases lay outside the gene matches. This chain's CDR3 is CASSLVPGQGNYGYTF. In DNA, the CDR3 is TGTGCCAGCAGCTTGGTACCGGGACAGGGGAACTATGGCTACACCTTC.

The V gene is TRBV11-1, the J gene TRBJ2-5, with TRBD1 matching over 8 bases. CDR1 and CDR2 (germline): SGHAT, FQDESV (reference sequence). After removal of 5 bases from V and 1 base from J, the junction contained 0 bases not matched to a gene. The CDR3 consists of 13 residues. CDR3 residues: CASSTGGQETQYF. The DNA for the CDR3 is TGTGCCAGCAGCACAGGGGGCCAAGAGACCCAGTACTTC.

The chain carries TRBV28 and TRBJ2-7; TRBD2 might be the D (5 bases). V was trimmed by 7 bases and J by 2 bases, leaving 15 bases between them. Germline loops: CDR1 MDHEN, CDR2 SYDVKM. This CDR3 spans 14 amino acids. As DNA, the CDR3 is TGTGCCAGCACCGCGGGCGGGCGCCCCTACGAGCAGTACTTC. Protein product: CASTAGGRPYEQYF.